This passage covers 23 T cell receptor beta chains from one sample sequenced in a study of cytomegalovirus exposure and HLA in healthy donors (dated by TCRdb to 2015 to 2018). The library came from the immunoSEQ multiplex PCR assay. For the multiplex PCR, a mixture combining 60 forward primers for TCR Vbeta segments and 13 reverse primers for TCR Jbeta segments was used. Not all clones reach the TCRdb copy of this immuneACCESS table, which keeps in-frame sequences only. Checked studies attribute under half of the gap to unresolved V genes and leave the rest unexplained. The table for this sample records about 54,000 clones. The ten largest account for approximately 7% of the sample. Sequenced input: PBMCs. These receptors were collected from a woman aged 35 to 49 in good health and CMV-seronegative.

J is TRBJ1-4 and V is TRBV28, with no clear D. Germline-derived CDR1 and CDR2 are MDHEN and SYDVKM. The CDR3 contains 11 residues. V lost 5 bases to trimming and J lost 8 bases, with 6 bases between them. The CDR3 sequence is CASSPGEKLFF. The CDR3 DNA follows: TGTGCCAGCAGTCCGGGGGAAAAACTGTTTTTT.

Worth noting for this clone: A read error may produce the germline difference seen at one junction end. Other DNA sequences in the same sample also yield this CDR3. The rearrangement uses TRBV6-5 and TRBJ1-1; weak D call: TRBD1 (5 bases). The CDR3 length is 14 residues. The germline CDR1 and CDR2 sequences are MNHEY and SVGAGI. In DNA, the CDR3 is TGTGCCAGCACCCGTTTAGGGGCGAACACTGAAGCTTTCTTC. Its translation: CASTRLGANTEAFF.

The chain combines TRBV7-9 with TRBJ1-6; D is possibly TRBD1 (6 bases). Trimming took 4 bases from V and 10 from J, leaving 23 bases between them. The CDR3 covers 17 residues. Germline assignment: CDR1 SEHNR and CDR2 FQNEAQ (reference sequence). CDR3 sequence: CASSSGGAGVGGSPLHF. As DNA, the CDR3 is TGTGCCAGCAGCTCGGGGGGGGCGGGAGTAGGAGGATCACCCCTCCACTTT.

The chain links TRBV5-1 to TRBJ1-6; D is ambiguous. Germline CDR1 reads SGHRS; CDR2 reads YFSETQ. V was clipped by 4 bases and J by 10 bases, with 18 bases between them. This CDR3 is built from 15 residues. The CDR3 DNA is TGCGCCAGCAGCGCCAGGCTAAGTGAAATCTCACCCCTCCACTTT. It is translated as CASSARLSEISPLHF.

V gene TRBV2 combines with J gene TRBJ1-6; 8 nucleotides match TRBD1. In germline, CDR1 is SNHLY, CDR2 FYNNEI. V shed 8 bases and J 2 bases; nucleotides not matched to a gene: 5. The CDR3 covers 15 residues. CDR3 loop: CASQDRATYNSPLHF. The CDR3 DNA is TGTGCCAGCCAGGACAGGGCCACCTATAATTCACCCCTCCACTTT.

This rearrangement joins TRBV5-6 to TRBJ2-7, with D maybe TRBD1 (5 bases). There are 14 residues in the CDR3. In germline, CDR1 is SGHDT, CDR2 YYEEEE. V was shortened by 0 bases and J by 2 bases, with 9 bases between the two germline ends. CDR3 in amino acids: CASSLGQGPYEQYF. CDR3 DNA sequence: TGTGCCAGCAGCTTGGGGCAGGGCCCCTACGAGCAGTACTTC.

The chain couples TRBV4-2 to TRBJ2-1; 7 nucleotides match TRBD1. This CDR3 spans 15 amino acids. Trimming took 3 bases from V and 5 from J; bases not matched to a gene: 7. From germline, CDR1 is LGHNA and CDR2 YNFKEQ. CDR3 bases: TGTGCCAGCAGCCAGGTCGGGACAGCCGACAATGAGCAGTTCTTC. This sequence encodes CASSQVGTADNEQFF.

Points on this clone: Mismatch with germline at one junction end may stem from a read error. The chain couples TRBV25-1 to TRBJ1-2; D not resolved. Germline V lookup: CDR1 MGHDK, CDR2 SYGVNS. The CDR3 sequence is 13 residues long. CDR3 nucleotides: TGTGTCAGCAGTGATGCGGCCTTCTGGGGCTACACCTTC. This codes for CVSSDAAFWGYTF.

The genes are TRBV7-9 and TRBJ1-5; tentative D call: TRBD1 (5 bases). Germline CDR1 reads SEHNR; CDR2 reads FQNEAQ (reference sequence). This CDR3 contains 16 residues. Trimming left V 0 bases short and J 5 bases short, with 14 bases between. CDR3 region: CASSLAPGPGHQPQHF. CDR3 DNA: TGTGCCAGCAGCTTAGCCCCAGGTCCAGGGCATCAGCCCCAGCATTTT. Full variable domain (rest looked up from reference TRBV7-9 and TRBJ1-5): DTGVSQNPRHKITKRGQNVTFRCDPISEHNRLYWYRQTLGQGPEFLTYFQNEAQLEKSRLLSDRFSAERPKGSFSTLEIQRTEQGDSAMYLCASSLAPGPGHQPQHFGDGTRLSIL.

This chain connects TRBV7-3 to TRBJ2-2, with TRBD2 as a possible D gene (6 bases). V was clipped by 2 bases and J by 2 bases, with 12 bases between them. Germline values: CDR1 SGHTA, CDR2 FQGTGA. The CDR3 length is 16 residues. CDR3 amino acids: CASSLFGGGNTGELFF. The CDR3 coding sequence is TGTGCCAGCAGCTTATTTGGGGGAGGCAACACCGGGGAGCTGTTTTTT.

The chain uses TRBV5-1 and TRBJ1-1, with unresolved D. CDR3 size: 14 residues. Trimming left V 0 bases short and J 2 bases short, with 8 bases between. The germline V gene has CDR1 SGHRS and CDR2 YFSETQ. In DNA form, the CDR3 reads TGCGCCAGCAGCTTGGACCCACACAACACTGAAGCTTTCTTT. Translation gives CASSLDPHNTEAFF.

The chain joins TRBV4-2 to TRBJ2-3; D may be TRBD2 (6 bases). Trimming stripped 0 bases from V and 2 bases from J, with 9 bases between. CDR1 LGHNA and CDR2 YNFKEQ come from the germline V gene. The CDR3 has 15 amino acids. The CDR3: CASSQERRVTDTQYF. For the CDR3, the DNA is TGTGCCAGCAGCCAAGAGCGGAGGGTCACAGATACGCAGTATTTT.

V gene TRBV7-2 combines with J gene TRBJ1-2, with 8 bases matching TRBD1. The germline V gene encodes CDR1 SGHTA and CDR2 FQGNSA. The length of the CDR3 is 13 residues. V shed 6 bases, J shed 6 bases, and the junction held 6 bases outside the gene matches. The CDR3 loop is CASRKRTGNGYTF. Here the CDR3 DNA reads TGTGCCAGCAGAAAGCGGACAGGGAATGGCTACACCTTC.

V gene TRBV5-6 combines with J gene TRBJ1-2, with 8 bases matching TRBD1. V shed 4 bases and J 3 bases; nucleotides not matched to a gene: 8. This CDR3 contains 15 residues. Germline assignment: CDR1 SGHDT and CDR2 YYEEEE. CDR3 sequence: CASSTPGQEDYGYTF. Here the CDR3 DNA reads TGTGCCAGCAGCACCCCGGGACAGGAAGACTATGGCTACACCTTC. The entire variable domain, with the rest obtained from reference TRBV5-6 and TRBJ1-2, is as follows: DAGVTQSPTHLIKTRGQQVTLRCSPKSGHDTVSWYQQALGQGPQFIFQYYEEEERQRGNFPDRFSGHQFPNYSSELNVNALLLGDSALYLCASSTPGQEDYGYTFGSGTRLTVV.

The chain couples TRBV19 to TRBJ1-3; TRBD1 might be the D (6 bases). Trimming cost V 7 bases and J 0 bases, with 13 bases left between them. This CDR3 region has 15 residues. Germline V CDR1 and CDR2: LNHDA, SQIVND (reference sequence). The chain's CDR3 is CASTETGDSGNTIYF. The CDR3 DNA is TGTGCCAGTACTGAGACAGGAGACTCTGGAAACACCATATATTTT.

The chain combines TRBV5-1 with TRBJ2-3, with a weak D call TRBD2 (5 bases). Trimming removed 4 bases at V and 2 bases at J, with 14 bases between. CDR3 length: 15 amino acids. The germline CDR1 and CDR2 sequences are SGHRS and YFSETQ. The CDR3 DNA sequence: TGCGCCAGCAGCGCCCCCGAGGGTTTCACAGATACGCAGTATTTT. It specifies CASSAPEGFTDTQYF.

This sequence joins TRBV20-1 and TRBJ2-3; D uncertain. This CDR3 region has 11 residues. Trimming shortened V by 5 bases and J by 5 bases, and 8 bases separated the two germline ends. Germline V gene data show CDR1 as DFQATT and CDR2 as SNEGSKA (reference sequence). The CDR3 DNA sequence: TGCAGTGCTCGTCTTGTAGATACGCAGTATTTT. It specifies CSARLVDTQYF.

The V call is TRBV7-9, the J call TRBJ2-5; 16 bases are a match to TRBD2. Losses at the gene ends were 11 bases for V and 5 bases for J; bases not matched to a gene: 14. Germline V gene data show CDR1 as SEHNR and CDR2 as FQNEAQ (reference sequence). There are 17 residues in the CDR3. CDR3: CAGSGTSGRAMAETQYF. CDR3 in DNA: TGTGCCGGATCAGGGACTAGCGGGAGGGCTATGGCTGAGACCCAGTACTTC.

The V and J genes are TRBV18 and TRBJ1-1; a weak D match, TRBD1 (5 bases). This CDR3 region has 16 residues. Looked up from germline, CDR1 is KGHSH and CDR2 is LQKENI. V was trimmed by 6 bases and J by 0 bases, leaving 17 bases between them. CDR3 loop: CASSLSVAGLNTEAFF. The CDR3 region has the DNA TGTGCCAGCTCTCTCTCCGTGGCGGGGCTGAACACTGAAGCTTTCTTT.

The chain carries TRBV19 and TRBJ1-4; D not resolved. Germline-derived CDR1 and CDR2 are LNHDA and SQIVND (reference sequence). This CDR3 is built from 11 residues. The V end was cut by 6 bases, the J end by 7 bases, with 6 bases between. The CDR3 here is CASRMAEKLFF. The CDR3 DNA sequence: TGTGCCAGTAGGATGGCTGAAAAACTGTTTTTT.

The V call is TRBV28, the J call TRBJ1-1; D uncertain. V was pared by 2 bases and J by 3 bases, with 16 bases between. The length of the CDR3 is 16 residues. The germline V gene encodes CDR1 MDHEN and CDR2 SYDVKM. DNA of the CDR3: TGTGCCAGCAGTTTACCTAACCGAGGCGTACACACTGAAGCTTTCTTT. Encoded protein: CASSLPNRGVHTEAFF.

Here the CDR3 reads CASAHRDLGEQYF. For the CDR3, the DNA is TGTGCCAGCGCTCACAGGGATCTTGGGGAGCAGTACTTC. The chain has TRBV7-3 and TRBJ2-7; a possible D gene is TRBD1 (6 bases). CDR3 size: 13 residues. Germline V lookup: CDR1 SGHTA, CDR2 FQGTGA. Trimming took off 8 bases at V and 7 bases at J, with 18 bases between the two ends.

The gene calls are TRBV5-6 and TRBJ2-7; 8 bases are a match to TRBD1. This CDR3 is 15 amino acids long. J was trimmed by 1 base and V by 2 bases; bases with no gene match: 5. CDR1 and CDR2 (germline): SGHDT, YYEEEE. CDR3 region: CASSLPGQASYEQYF. CDR3 in DNA: TGTGCCAGCAGCTTACCGGGACAGGCGTCCTACGAGCAGTACTTC.